This TCR beta chain came from a study of OX40 agonist ivuxolimab in advanced cancers. Study-level information: A mean age of approximately 58 years, range roughly 23 to 85, was recorded, and approximately 80% were male.

Broader study findings: Partial responders at 0.1-3.0 mg/kg had among the lowest clonal expansion.

A note on this clone: Its target is unknown.

The repertoire was sequenced with immunoSEQ multiplex PCR; TCRdb's copy has only in-frame clones and lacks some. The data show 30,000 to 40,000 clones, with roughly 87% seen just once and roughly 28% held by the top ten. The TCR originated in an adult with an advanced solid tumor such as melanoma, head and neck, liver or kidney cancer. The starting material was CD4+ or CD8+ T cells sorted from blood, obtained in a trial of the OX40 agonist ivuxolimab.

DNA of the CDR3: TGTGCCAGCAGTTCCCAGATTGTGGGTGAAAAACTGTTTTTT. It translates to CASSSQIVGEKLFF. The rearrangement uses TRBV28 and TRBJ1-4; D gene ambiguous. The CDR3 length is 14 residues. Germline CDR1 reads MDHEN; CDR2 reads SYDVKM. V lost 4 bases, J lost 7 bases, and 13 bases lay in between.